Sequencing of this TCR beta chain was carried out in a study of blood T cells in healthy people across ages. Across the study: Researchers report that template switching captured about one barcoded beta molecule per two T cells.

A J-beta primer mix and a sample-barcoded 5' primer were used in a second PCR of about 7 to 12 cycles. Via MiXCR, TCRdb re-called the 5' RACE reads, giving one row per CDR3 protein. The sample holds approximately 2,000,000 distinct CDR3 sequences, about 39% seen once. This clonotype came up a few times. V was pared by 4 bases and J by 6 bases, with 14 bases between. The CDR3 consists of 14 residues. Germline CDR1 is SGHDN and CDR2 is FVKESK. The sample taken for sequencing was blood. V gene TRBV14 combines with J gene TRBJ2-3; D assignment may be TRBD1 or TRBD2 (5 bases each). The receptor comes from a human donor in good health. CDR3 sequence: CASSPQGVIDTQYF. The CDR3 DNA reads TGTGCCAGCAGCCCCCAGGGAGTCATCGATACGCAGTATTTT.